These 16 T cell receptor beta chains came from one sample sequenced in a study of early T cells in non-severe SARS-CoV-2 infection. TCRdb redid the calling of the 5' RACE reads with MiXCR, one entry per CDR3 protein. The sample carries some 61,000 distinct CDR3 sequences, 8% to 13% recorded once. Material for sequencing was whole blood. All receptors come from an adult who was a healthcare worker with PCR-confirmed SARS-CoV-2 infection or an uninfected control (not recorded which).

This clonotype has more than one count but fewer than ten. CDR3 sequence (DNA): TGTGCCATCAGTGAGTCGTATTCTAGCGGGACTAGCACAGATACGCAGTATTTT. Protein product: CAISESYSSGTSTDTQYF. This chain joins TRBV10-3 and TRBJ2-3; 9 positions agree with TRBD2. After removal of 0 bases from V and 0 bases from J, the junction contained 7 bases not matched to a gene. The germline CDR1 and CDR2 sequences are ENHRY and SYGVKD. The CDR3 is 18 residues long.

The genes are TRBV6-2 or TRBV6-3 and TRBJ2-7; D is perhaps TRBD1 (6 bases). The germline V gene has CDR1 MNHEY and CDR2 SVGEGT. The CDR3 contains 15 residues. V was shortened by 2 bases and J by 2 bases, with 13 bases between the two germline ends. The CDR3, as DNA: TGTGCCAGCAGTTACGAGGGGGAAGCGGCCTACGAGCAGTACTTC. It encodes CASSYEGEAAYEQYF.

V usage is TRBV11-2 and J usage is TRBJ2-1; TRBD2 agrees at 11 bases. The CDR3 covers 16 residues. Germline CDR1 and CDR2: SGHAT and FQNNGV. V was pared by 2 bases and J by 6 bases, with 6 bases of the junction left unmatched. The CDR3 nucleotides are TGTGCCAGCAGCTTACGTCCAACTAGCGGGAGCAATGAGCAGTTCTTC. This gives the protein CASSLRPTSGSNEQFF.

This clonotype was counted between two and nine times. The chain joins TRBV7-2 to TRBJ2-5, with D uncertain. CDR1 and CDR2 (germline): SGHTA, FQGNSA. This CDR3 contains 12 residues. The V gene lost 4 bases and the J gene lost 4 bases, with 7 bases spanning the gap. CDR3 loop: CASSSQRETQYF. CDR3 DNA sequence: TGTGCCAGCAGCTCCCAACGAGAGACCCAGTACTTC.

The V gene is TRBV7-2, the J gene TRBJ1-3; TRBD1 might be the D (5 bases). Between the trimmed V and J ends, which lost 4 bases and 4 bases, there was a span of 26 bases. Germline lookup yields CDR1 SGHTA and CDR2 FQGNSA. The CDR3 runs to 19 residues. CDR3 loop: CASSSVSGRGLVRGNTIYF. DNA of the CDR3: TGTGCCAGCAGCTCAGTGTCGGGACGGGGACTAGTGCGAGGAAACACCATATATTTT. Drawing the rest from reference TRBV7-2 and TRBJ1-3, the complete variable domain is GAGVSQSPSNKVTEKGKDVELRCDPISGHTALYWYRQSLGQGLEFLIYFQGNSAPDKSGLPSDRFSAERTGGSVSTLTIQRTQQEDSAVYLCASSSVSGRGLVRGNTIYFGEGSWLTVV.

This clonotype occurred many times. The junction shows a germline mismatch at one end, possibly a read error. This sequence joins TRBV7-7 and TRBJ2-7; D not certain. Germline V lookup: CDR1 SSHAT, CDR2 FNYEAQ (reference sequence). The CDR3 is made up of 14 amino acids. The CDR3, as DNA: TGTGCTAGCAGCTTAGAGGTGTCCTCCTACGAGCAGTACTTC. It is translated as CASSLEVSSYEQYF.

This clonotype was seen ten or more times. J is TRBJ2-1 and V is TRBV19; no clear D gene. The germline V gene encodes CDR1 LNHDA and CDR2 SQIVND (reference sequence). The V end was cut by 5 bases, the J end by 4 bases, with 15 bases between. This CDR3 contains 15 residues. The CDR3 nucleotides read TGTGCCAGTAGTCCCGTCGCCGGTTCTTACAATGAGCAGTTCTTC. This gives the protein CASSPVAGSYNEQFF.

This clonotype was detected ten times or more. The CDR3 DNA reads TGTGCCAGCAGCAAAGCGCTCGGAGTGAACACTGAAGCTTTCTTT. This encodes CASSKALGVNTEAFF. The V gene is TRBV21-1, the J gene TRBJ1-1. TRBV21-1 is marked as a pseudogene. This CDR3 is 15 amino acids long.

This clonotype was found many times. The chain couples TRBV27 to TRBJ2-3; TRBD2 aligns across 7 bases. Per germline, CDR1 MNHEY and CDR2 SMNVEV (reference sequence). The CDR3 has 14 amino acids. After removal of 8 bases from V and 3 bases from J, the junction contained 8 bases not matched to a gene. In DNA form, the CDR3 reads TGTGCCAGCGGCCGGAGCGGGACTACAGATACGCAGTATTTT. As protein: CASGRSGTTDTQYF.

The CDR3 DNA is TGCAGTGCTTCCCTAGCGGGGGCCTCCTACGAGCAGTACTTC. This codes for CSASLAGASYEQYF. The chain has TRBV20-1 and TRBJ2-7, with 10 bases aligning to TRBD2. The ends lost 5 bases at V and 0 bases at J; junction bases unmatched: 4. CDR3 length equals 14 residues. CDR1 is DFQATT and CDR2 is SNEGSKA in the germline V gene (reference sequence).

This clonotype has a count of ten or more. The rearrangement uses TRBV12-2 and TRBJ2-7; the DNA was not compared with TRBD1, the D call given in the table. TRBV12-2 is labeled a pseudogene. The CDR3 contains 14 residues. CDR3 sequence reads: CASRFGQGVAEQYF. CDR3 sequence (DNA): TGTGCAAGTCGCTTTGGACAGGGGGTGGCCGAGCAGTACTTC.

This clonotype occurred once. This may stem from a read error, because a much larger clone lies one nucleotide away. This chain connects TRBV18 to TRBJ2-7; a possible D gene is TRBD2 (6 bases). In germline, CDR1 is KGHSH, CDR2 LQKENI. The CDR3 covers 12 residues. CDR3 protein: CASSATDYEQNF. The CDR3 DNA reads TGTGCCAGCTCAGCAACGGACTACGAGCAGAACTTC.

The V and J genes are TRBV3-1 and TRBJ1-2, with a weak D call TRBD1 (6 bases). This CDR3 has 17 residues. The V end was cut by 4 bases, the J end by 1 base, with 19 bases between. CDR1 and CDR2 (germline): LGHDT, YNNKEL (reference sequence). In nucleotides, the CDR3 is TGTGCCAGCAGCCGAAACACCGTACAGGGAATTAACTATGGCTACACCTTC. Translation gives CASSRNTVQGINYGYTF.

The genes are TRBV3-1 and TRBJ2-7; D unresolved. The CDR3 has 16 residues. Germline V lookup: CDR1 LGHDT, CDR2 YNNKEL (reference sequence). V lost 1 base and J lost 6, with 19 bases in between. The CDR3 nucleotides read TGTGCCAGCAGCCAAGGCGTCGGGTTACGATCGTTCGAGCAGTACTTC. Protein product: CASSQGVGLRSFEQYF.

This clonotype turned up a few times. V is TRBV4-1 and J is TRBJ2-3, with D possibly TRBD2 on 7 matching bases. Germline CDR1 MGHRA, CDR2 YSYEKL. The CDR3 contains 16 residues. Trimming removed 0 bases from V and 1 base from J, with 11 bases in between. The CDR3 sequence: CASSQDRGGRTDTQYF. CDR3 nucleotides: TGCGCCAGCAGCCAAGATAGGGGGGGGCGCACAGATACGCAGTATTTT.

The gene calls are TRBV6-1 and TRBJ1-5, with D maybe TRBD1 (5 bases). The CDR3 consists of 16 residues. In germline, CDR1 is MNHNS, CDR2 SASEGT. Between the trimmed V and J ends, which lost 3 bases and 5 bases, there was a span of 17 bases. CDR3 coding DNA: TGTGCCAGCAGTGACCCTTCCCAGGGAGGGGATCAGCCCCAGCATTTT. This encodes CASSDPSQGGDQPQHF.